This T cell receptor (beta chain) is drawn from a study of T cell changes during pregnancy in multiple sclerosis. CDR1 SGHDN and CDR2 FVKESK come from the germline V gene. This CDR3 is 14 amino acids long. With 4 bases clipped from V and 3 bases from J, the junction kept 6 bases outside the gene matches. Measured with immunoSEQ multiplex PCR; TCRdb has only the in-frame clones, and not every one. The sample consists of around 100,000 clones, roughly 90% of them appearing once. The sample consisted of peripheral blood, taken after pregnancy. This sequence was found in a female donor with multiple sclerosis, enrolled in a pregnancy study. The J gene is TRBJ2-7, the V gene TRBV14, with 7 bases aligning to TRBD1. This CDR3 is CASSPPGQRYEQYF. CDR3 coding DNA: TGTGCCAGCAGCCCCCCGGGACAGCGCTACGAGCAGTACTTC.